This T cell receptor (beta chain) emerged from a study of blood T cells in healthy people across ages. Trimming shortened V by 2 bases and J by 1 base, and 14 bases separated the two germline ends. The CDR3 length is 16 residues. CDR1 is MGHRA and CDR2 is YSYEKL in the germline V gene. For the second PCR, which ran for roughly 6 to 12 cycles, a sample-barcoded 5' primer and a J-beta primer mix were used. Individual samples furnished no less than 3 million CDR3-containing paired-end reads apiece. In TCRdb, the 5' RACE reads were re-called with MiXCR into one record per CDR3 protein. The sample shows some 1,800,000 distinct CDR3 sequences, 35% to 50% of them seen only once. This clonotype has more than one count but fewer than ten. Peripheral blood was drawn, roughly 10 milliliters per donor.

The source is a human donor in good health. The V gene is TRBV4-1, the J gene TRBJ1-1, with a tentative D call TRBD1 (5 bases). The sequenced sample consisted of blood. This chain's CDR3 is CASSQTPGPRNTEAFF. The CDR3 region has the DNA TGCGCCAGCAGCCAAACGCCGGGACCCAGGAACACTGAAGCTTTCTTT.